This TCR beta chain was sequenced in a study of regulatory T cells in long-lasting Graves disease. Time point in this sample: newly diagnosed GD, antithyroid drugs for less than 3 months. PBMC RNA served as the TCR library source. This clonotype was recorded many times. Its specificity is not known. Findings and caveats of the study: TRBV28, TRBJ1-2 and TRBJ2-5 emerged as the favored segments in persistent disease.

iRepertoire HTBI primers and Arm-PCR of CDR3 regions built TCR beta libraries. The authors' processing: Spanning all samples, the identified segments comprised over 50 TRBV and some 14 TRBJ. MiXCR was run by TCRdb on the multiplex PCR reads, yielding one entry per CDR3 protein. In this record, the V and J calls reflect TCRdb's handling and not the investigators' own analysis. The sample has 440,000 or so distinct CDR3 sequences; more than 12% are singletons. V shed 7 bases and J 7 bases; nucleotides not matched to a gene: 16. CDR3 length: 16 residues. Germline loops: CDR1 LGHDT, CDR2 YNNKEL (reference sequence). These data were also reused for a study on T cells in Graves' hyperthyroidism and ophthalmopathy. That paper states: In patients aged 18 to 65, hyperthyroidism was newly diagnosed, with duration under 2 months. Diagnostic assessment was based on clinical symptoms, serum thyroxine and TRAb, thyroid ultrasound and orbital computed tomography.

This receptor was taken from a woman in her twenties or thirties with Graves disease. J is TRBJ1-2 and V is TRBV3-1; 9 positions match TRBD1. This specimen was peripheral blood mononuclear cells (PBMCs), taken at new diagnosis, from a patient treated with antithyroid drugs. CDR3 sequence (DNA): TGTGCCAGCAAACTTCAGCCGGGACAGGGCGGTGGTGGCTACACCTTC. It codes for CASKLQPGQGGGGYTF.